The 22 T cell receptor beta chains reported below all come from one sample, sequenced in a study of human T cells and chemical hapten exposure. Using its own MiXCR run on the RACE reads, TCRdb lists one record per CDR3 protein. The sample contains 150,000 to 200,000 distinct CDR3 sequences, roughly 14% of which appear only once. The sample's time point: patch test 1, 2 weeks after DPC sensitization. Indicated treatment: therapeutic diphenylcyclopropenone sensitization with weekly scalp DPC. The source was whole blood, collected in connection with sensitization to the hapten diphenylcyclopropenone (DPC). The source is a woman aged 25 to 39 with alopecia areata. Some clones in this sample may be carry-over from other donors' samples.

This clonotype has more than one count but fewer than ten. The chain recombines TRBV6-4 with TRBJ1-6; TRBD1 agrees at 8 bases. The CDR3 has 15 amino acids. Germline trimming cut 5 bases from V and 7 bases from J; bases unmatched to any gene: 7. CDR1 is MRHNA and CDR2 is SNTAGT in the germline V gene. The CDR3 bases are TGTGCCAGCAGTCCGCAGGGGGCCTCAAATTCACCCCTCCACTTT. Translated, it gives CASSPQGASNSPLHF.

This clonotype turned up a few times. J is TRBJ1-6 and V is TRBV5-1; no clear D gene. The CDR3 is made up of 16 amino acids. Trimming removed 4 bases at V and 0 bases at J, with 11 bases between. Germline V gene data show CDR1 as SGHRS and CDR2 as YFSETQ. In nucleotides, the CDR3 is TGCGCCAGCAGCACCGACTGGAGCTCCTATAATTCACCCCTCCACTTT. Translating gives CASSTDWSSYNSPLHF.

The chain carries TRBV28 and TRBJ1-5, with D unresolved. This CDR3 region has 13 residues. Germline V gene sequence: CDR1 MDHEN, CDR2 SYDVKM. Trimming took 7 bases from V and 4 from J, leaving 11 bases between them. Written as DNA, the CDR3 is TGTGCCAGCAAGGAGGGCCTAAATCAGCCCCAGCATTTT. Translating gives CASKEGLNQPQHF.

This clonotype was seen a handful of times. J is TRBJ1-1 and V is TRBV10-2; 8 nucleotides align to TRBD1. The J segment lost 4 bases and the V segment lost 6 bases, leaving 10 bases of the junction unmatched. This CDR3 has 15 residues. The germline V gene encodes CDR1 WSHSY and CDR2 SAAADI. CDR3 amino acids: CASSLNRGGVTEAFF. In nucleotides, the CDR3 is TGCGCCAGCAGCCTCAACAGGGGGGGAGTCACTGAAGCTTTCTTT.

The chain uses TRBV6-2 or TRBV6-3 and TRBJ1-5; D is possibly TRBD1 (5 bases). The CDR3 is 17 amino acids. CDR1 is MNHEY and CDR2 is SVGEGT in the germline V gene. The V gene lost 2 bases and the J gene lost 4 bases, with 18 bases spanning the gap. The CDR3 spells CASSYDAGPRKNQPQHF. In DNA form, the CDR3 reads TGTGCCAGCAGTTACGATGCAGGGCCTCGGAAGAATCAGCCCCAGCATTTT.

This clonotype was seen once. The gene calls are TRBV6-2 or TRBV6-3 and TRBJ1-5, with TRBD1 identical over 8 bases. The CDR3 is made up of 16 amino acids. V shed 0 bases, J shed 11 bases, and the junction held 12 bases outside the gene matches. From germline, CDR1 is MNHEY and CDR2 SVGEGT. The CDR3 region has the DNA TGTGCCAGCAGTTACTCCGGACAGGGAACCCGAGGGGCCCAGCATTTT. This translates into CASSYSGQGTRGAQHF.

This clonotype was counted only a few times. J is TRBJ1-1 and V is TRBV18, with D unclear. Trimming pared 0 bases from V and 0 bases from J, leaving 11 bases between. The CDR3 totals 16 residues. Germline CDR1 is KGHSH and CDR2 is LQKENI. In DNA form, the CDR3 reads TGTGCCAGCTCACCACCCACAATGAAAGTGAACACTGAAGCTTTCTTT. This encodes CASSPPTMKVNTEAFF.

The chain links TRBV28 to TRBJ2-7; TRBD2 aligns across 7 bases. Germline CDR1 is MDHEN and CDR2 is SYDVKM. Unmatched junction bases numbered 4, after V lost 5 bases and J lost 0 bases. The CDR3 is 14 amino acids. Here the CDR3 reads CASSPGGGSYEQYF. The CDR3 DNA reads TGTGCCAGCAGTCCGGGCGGGGGCTCCTACGAGCAGTACTTC.

This clonotype has ten or more counts. This chain uses TRBV28 with TRBJ1-5, with a possible D match to TRBD1 (6 bases). CDR1 and CDR2 (germline): MDHEN, SYDVKM. The V end was cut by 8 bases, the J end by 7 bases, with 18 bases between. CDR3 length: 14 amino acids. Here the CDR3 reads CASRWGQGHQPQHF. The CDR3 DNA sequence: TGTGCCAGCCGTTGGGGACAAGGACACCAGCCCCAGCATTTT. Full variable domain (remainder filled in from reference TRBV28 and TRBJ1-5): DVKVTQSSRYLVKRTGEKVFLECVQDMDHENMFWYRQDPGLGLRLIYFSYDVKMKEKGDIPEGYSVSREKKERFSLILESASTNQTSMYLCASRWGQGHQPQHFGDGTRLSIL.

This sequence joins TRBV29-1 and TRBJ2-3, with D unclear. The V end was cut by 8 bases, the J end by 2 bases, with 17 bases between. Germline lookup yields CDR1 SQVTM and CDR2 ANQGSEA. The CDR3 totals 14 residues. This chain's CDR3 is CSTTNFANTDTQYF. In nucleotides, the CDR3 is TGCAGCACGACCAACTTCGCAAACACAGATACGCAGTATTTT.

CDR3 sequence: CASSLLGQRIHYEQYF. The DNA for the CDR3 is TGTGCCAGCAGTTTATTAGGACAGCGGATTCACTACGAGCAGTACTTC. The chain recombines TRBV28 with TRBJ2-7, with D possibly being TRBD1 (6 bases). Germline values: CDR1 MDHEN, CDR2 SYDVKM. This CDR3 comprises 16 residues. V was cut by 1 base and J by 3 bases, with 16 bases left in between.

The J gene is TRBJ1-3, the V gene TRBV4-1; possible D gene TRBD1, 6 bases. Germline V CDR1 and CDR2: MGHRA, YSYEKL. The ends were cut back, 1 base at V and 5 bases at J, with 12 bases in the middle. The CDR3 is 15 residues long. Here the CDR3 reads CASSQVAGARNTIYF. In DNA, the CDR3 is TGCGCCAGCAGCCAAGTCGCGGGGGCCCGAAACACCATATATTTT.

This clonotype has at least ten counts. This chain joins TRBV7-2 and TRBJ2-3, with D maybe TRBD1 (5 bases). This CDR3 has 12 residues. The V and J ends lost 5 bases and 4 bases respectively, with 7 bases between them. The germline CDR1 and CDR2 sequences are SGHTA and FQGNSA. As DNA, the CDR3 is TGTGCCAGCAGCCTCAGGGCAGATACGCAGTATTTT. Amino acid sequence: CASSLRADTQYF.

This clonotype showed up just a few times. This sequence joins TRBV25-1 and TRBJ2-1; TRBD2 is a possible D gene (5 bases). Per germline, CDR1 MGHDK and CDR2 SYGVNS. V lost 5 bases, J lost 9 bases, and 11 bases lay in between. The CDR3 sequence is 12 residues long. The CDR3 DNA follows: TGTGCCAGCAGTCGTCCGGGGAGTGAGCAGTTCTTC. Translated, it gives CASSRPGSEQFF. Full variable domain (rest looked up from reference TRBV25-1 and TRBJ2-1): EADIYQTPRYLVIGTGKKITLECSQTMGHDKMYWYQQDPGMELHLIHYSYGVNSTEKGDLSSESTVSRIRTEHFPLTLESARPSHTSQYLCASSRPGSEQFFGPGTRLTVL.

This clonotype was picked up a small number of times. The gene calls are TRBV5-1 and TRBJ2-3; 8 nucleotides align to TRBD1. V lost 0 bases to trimming and J lost 2 bases; unmatched junction nucleotides: 5. The germline CDR1 and CDR2 sequences are SGHRS and YFSETQ. The CDR3 sequence is 16 residues long. CDR3 DNA sequence: TGCGCCAGCAGCTTGGGGACAGGGTCCCTCACAGATACGCAGTATTTT. It codes for CASSLGTGSLTDTQYF.

The chain links TRBV2 to TRBJ2-1; D not certain. Trimming removed 6 bases at V and 12 bases at J, with 18 bases between. This CDR3 has 13 amino acids. Germline V CDR1 and CDR2: SNHLY, FYNNEI. The CDR3, as DNA: TGTGCCAGCAGATCCGACGGGTCCGAAAGGCAGTTCTTC. Residues: CASRSDGSERQFF.

V gene TRBV6-2 or TRBV6-3 combines with J gene TRBJ2-1; D gene uncertain. The CDR3 runs 16 residues. Trimming stripped 7 bases from V and 0 bases from J, with 16 bases between. Per germline, CDR1 MNHEY and CDR2 SVGEGT. CDR3 DNA sequence: TGTGCCAGCACCCACACAAGAGCCTCCTCCTACAATGAGCAGTTCTTC. Translating gives CASTHTRASSYNEQFF.

This clonotype came up many times. The gene calls are TRBV6-5 and TRBJ1-1; D gene ambiguous. Germline CDR1 reads MNHEY; CDR2 reads SVGAGI. The CDR3 runs 11 residues. Trimming stripped 5 bases from V and 3 bases from J, with 4 bases between. CDR3 DNA sequence: TGTGCCAGCAGTGACTACACTGAAGCTTTCTTT. This codes for CASSDYTEAFF.

This clonotype was seen more than once but under ten times. The chain links TRBV4-2 to TRBJ2-1; 10 nucleotides agree with TRBD2. V shed 1 base and J 4 bases; nucleotides not matched to a gene: 4. CDR1 and CDR2 (germline): LGHNA, YNFKEQ. The CDR3 loop spans 16 amino acids. The CDR3 DNA reads TGTGCCAGCAGCCAAGGAAGGACTAGCGGTTACAATGAGCAGTTCTTC. Translated, it gives CASSQGRTSGYNEQFF.

V is TRBV30 and J is TRBJ2-1; tentative D call: TRBD1 (5 bases). The CDR3 runs 14 residues. Trimming took off 8 bases at V and 4 bases at J, with 18 bases between the two ends. CDR1 is GTSNPN and CDR2 is SVGIG in the germline V gene (reference sequence). The CDR3 DNA is TGTGCCCCTATAAAGGTGGGGCAGTACAATGAGCAGTTCTTC. This codes for CAPIKVGQYNEQFF.

The chain joins TRBV4-2 to TRBJ1-1, with D uncertain. The CDR3 contains 14 residues. The germline gives CDR1 LGHNA, CDR2 YNFKEQ. The V and J ends lost 1 base and 1 base respectively, with 7 bases between them. The CDR3 here is CASSQVVGNTEAFF. In DNA, the CDR3 is TGTGCCAGCAGCCAAGTAGTTGGGAACACTGAAGCTTTCTTT.

This clonotype has a handful of counts. V is TRBV2 and J is TRBJ2-7, with a tentative D call TRBD2 (8 bases). There are 16 residues in the CDR3. V gave up 0 bases and J gave up 0 bases, with 12 bases separating them. In germline, CDR1 is SNHLY, CDR2 FYNNEI. The CDR3 region is CASSEAGGDSSYEQYF. The CDR3 bases are TGTGCCAGCAGTGAAGCCGGGGGGGACAGCTCCTACGAGCAGTACTTC.